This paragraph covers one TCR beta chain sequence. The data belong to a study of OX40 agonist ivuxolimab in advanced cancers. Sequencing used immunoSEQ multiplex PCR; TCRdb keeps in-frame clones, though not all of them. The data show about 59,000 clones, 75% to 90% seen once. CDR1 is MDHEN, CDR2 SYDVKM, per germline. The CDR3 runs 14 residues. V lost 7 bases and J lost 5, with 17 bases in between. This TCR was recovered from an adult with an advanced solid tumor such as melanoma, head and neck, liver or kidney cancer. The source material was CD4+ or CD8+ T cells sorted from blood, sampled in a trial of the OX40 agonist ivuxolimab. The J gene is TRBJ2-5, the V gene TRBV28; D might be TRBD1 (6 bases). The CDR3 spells CASITRGRGETQYF. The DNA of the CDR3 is TGTGCCAGCATCACCAGGGGTCGCGGGGAGACCCAGTACTTC.